This T cell receptor beta chain came from a study of blood T cell repertoires in COVID-19. Study-level background: The United States, Italy and Spain were the sources of the acute and convalescent COVID-19 samples. Nucleic acid was either cDNA or gDNA, and it came from T cells, B-cell-depleted T cells, or PBMCs.

V was shortened by 7 bases and J by 8 bases, with 21 bases between the two germline ends. This CDR3 is 15 amino acids long. Germline V gene lookup returns CDR1 MRHNA and CDR2 SNTAGT. Per the original data handling: Estimated nucleated cell counts came from reference gene primer amplification. TCRdb's copy holds only in-frame clones and misses some; the assay was immunoSEQ multiplex PCR. The V and J calls and the clone size are those of that table, but D and trimming were determined from the DNA. Here the sample spans under 120,000 clones, around 80% being singletons. The source of this sequence is a man between 65 and 85 years old with active or convalescent COVID-19. Sequenced sample: peripheral blood. The chain has TRBV6-4 and TRBJ1-5, with a tentative D call TRBD1 (6 bases). CDR3 in DNA: TGTGCCAGCAACCCAACCCACAGGGCGAGGGAGCCCCAGCATTTT. It yields the protein CASNPTHRAREPQHF.